Below are 13 T cell receptor beta chains sequenced from a single sample in a study of response to subunit inactivated influenza vaccine. TCRdb itself ran the RT-PCR reads through MiXCR, one entry per CDR3 protein. Among roughly 540,000 distinct CDR3 sequences, around 25% were seen once, and the ten largest hold 2.5% to 3%. Another study also made use of these data, one on T cells expressing NK-cell markers. That report adds: What made the TCR beta cDNA was 5'RACE template switching with UMIs.

The sequencing used CD4+ T cells sorted from PBMCs, collected approximately 12 days after vaccination. All receptors come from a man in his forties or fifties who received an inactivated influenza vaccine.

V usage is TRBV12-3 or TRBV12-4 and J usage is TRBJ2-2; a possible D gene is TRBD1 (6 bases). This CDR3 region has 15 residues. Trimming took 7 bases from V and 4 from J, leaving 16 bases between them. For the CDR3, the DNA is TGTGCCAGCAACACCAGGGGCTCCACCACCGGGGAGCTGTTTTTT. The encoded protein is CASNTRGSTTGELFF.

This rearrangement joins TRBV15 to TRBJ2-3; D tentatively reads TRBD1 or TRBD2 (5 bases each). This CDR3 spans 14 amino acids. From germline, CDR1 is LNHNV and CDR2 YYDKDF (reference sequence). The ends were cut back, 5 bases at V and 5 bases at J, with 14 bases in the middle. CDR3 region: CATSQGPSEDTQYF. CDR3 bases: TGTGCCACCAGCCAGGGACCGTCGGAAGATACGCAGTATTTT.

The chain carries TRBV3-1 and TRBJ1-2; D may be TRBD1 (6 bases). The V end was cut by 0 bases, the J end by 7 bases, with 12 bases between. Germline CDR1 reads LGHDT; CDR2 reads YNNKEL (reference sequence). The CDR3 spans 14 residues. CDR3 coding DNA: TGTGCCAGCAGCCAAGATCCGGGGGCGCTTGGCTACACCTTC. This sequence encodes CASSQDPGALGYTF.

The CDR3 nucleotides read TGTGCCAGCAGCTTGGGGACAGCGTCCTCCTACGAGCAGTACTTC. It encodes CASSLGTASSYEQYF. V is TRBV11-2 and J is TRBJ2-7; 7 bases align to TRBD1. The V gene's germline CDR1 is SGHAT and CDR2 FQNNGV. The CDR3 is made up of 15 amino acids. V shed 3 bases and J 0 bases; nucleotides not matched to a gene: 5.

The chain uses TRBV20-1 and TRBJ2-7; maybe TRBD2 (6 bases). CDR1 is DFQATT and CDR2 is SNEGSKA in the germline V gene (reference sequence). V was clipped by 4 bases and J by 6 bases, with 10 bases between them. There are 11 residues in the CDR3. The CDR3 protein is CSATERAEQYF. In DNA form, the CDR3 reads TGCAGTGCTACTGAGCGGGCCGAGCAGTACTTC.

The DNA of the CDR3 is TGTGCCAGCAGCTTAGATGGCCCTGGGGATACGCAGTATTTT. Its translation: CASSLDGPGDTQYF. The chain carries TRBV11-3 and TRBJ2-3; D not certain. V lost 0 bases, J lost 6 bases, and 10 bases lay in between. Germline V CDR1 and CDR2: SGHNT, YENEEA. The CDR3 length is 14 residues.

V and J are TRBV10-3 and TRBJ2-7; D may be TRBD1 or TRBD2 (5 bases each). The germline gives CDR1 ENHRY, CDR2 SYGVKD. V lost 0 bases to trimming and J lost 3 bases, with 12 bases between them. The CDR3 is made up of 15 amino acids. The CDR3 region has the DNA TGTGCCATCAGTGAGTCGGGTGTGGGGGACTACGAGCAGTACTTC. Protein product: CAISESGVGDYEQYF.

The CDR3 DNA reads as TGTGCCAGCAGCACTAGCGGGAACTCCTACGAGCAGTACTTC. Translating gives CASSTSGNSYEQYF. V usage is TRBV7-3 and J usage is TRBJ2-7, with TRBD2 identical over 10 bases. The CDR3 covers 14 residues. V dropped 5 bases and J dropped 0; count of bases not matched to a gene: 1. Germline CDR1 is SGHTA and CDR2 is FQGTGA.

The rearrangement joins TRBV7-2 to TRBJ1-2; unclear D gene. CDR1 is SGHTA, CDR2 FQGNSA, per germline. Trimming left V 6 bases short and J 2 bases short, with 4 bases between. The CDR3 sequence is 11 residues long. The CDR3 here is CASRVNYGYTF. The CDR3 DNA follows: TGTGCCAGCAGGGTGAACTATGGCTACACCTTC.

The chain has TRBV2 and TRBJ2-5; no clear D. The CDR3 has 13 residues. V was clipped by 6 bases and J by 7 bases, with 15 bases between them. Germline values: CDR1 SNHLY, CDR2 FYNNEI. CDR3 DNA: TGTGCCAGCAGGCTAGAGACCTTCGGGACCCAGTACTTC. Translated, it gives CASRLETFGTQYF.

The chain employs TRBV30 and TRBJ1-2, with 9 nucleotides matching TRBD1. This CDR3 contains 17 residues. Germline assignment: CDR1 GTSNPN and CDR2 SVGIG (reference sequence). Trimming at V came to 1 base and at J to 4 bases, leaving 13 bases not matched to a gene. CDR3 protein: CAWSGEKPGQGLYGYTF. CDR3 nucleotide sequence: TGTGCCTGGAGTGGGGAGAAACCGGGACAGGGTCTCTATGGCTACACCTTC.

V gene TRBV6-1 combines with J gene TRBJ1-6, with a possible D match to TRBD1 (5 bases). CDR1 and CDR2 (germline): MNHNS, SASEGT. The CDR3 is 15 amino acids. Between the trimmed V and J ends, which lost 7 bases and 0 bases, there was a span of 10 bases. CDR3 sequence: CASKRTTSYNSPLHF. The CDR3 DNA is TGTGCCAGCAAGCGGACAACCTCCTATAATTCACCCCTCCACTTT.

V and J are TRBV2 and TRBJ1-1; D call uncertain. V lost 6 bases to trimming and J lost 6 bases, with 20 bases between them. Germline assignment: CDR1 SNHLY and CDR2 FYNNEI. The CDR3 runs to 15 residues. The CDR3 DNA sequence: TGTGCCAGCAGCGACGGGGTTGACCAATTCGCTGAAGCTTTCTTT. Protein: CASSDGVDQFAEAFF.